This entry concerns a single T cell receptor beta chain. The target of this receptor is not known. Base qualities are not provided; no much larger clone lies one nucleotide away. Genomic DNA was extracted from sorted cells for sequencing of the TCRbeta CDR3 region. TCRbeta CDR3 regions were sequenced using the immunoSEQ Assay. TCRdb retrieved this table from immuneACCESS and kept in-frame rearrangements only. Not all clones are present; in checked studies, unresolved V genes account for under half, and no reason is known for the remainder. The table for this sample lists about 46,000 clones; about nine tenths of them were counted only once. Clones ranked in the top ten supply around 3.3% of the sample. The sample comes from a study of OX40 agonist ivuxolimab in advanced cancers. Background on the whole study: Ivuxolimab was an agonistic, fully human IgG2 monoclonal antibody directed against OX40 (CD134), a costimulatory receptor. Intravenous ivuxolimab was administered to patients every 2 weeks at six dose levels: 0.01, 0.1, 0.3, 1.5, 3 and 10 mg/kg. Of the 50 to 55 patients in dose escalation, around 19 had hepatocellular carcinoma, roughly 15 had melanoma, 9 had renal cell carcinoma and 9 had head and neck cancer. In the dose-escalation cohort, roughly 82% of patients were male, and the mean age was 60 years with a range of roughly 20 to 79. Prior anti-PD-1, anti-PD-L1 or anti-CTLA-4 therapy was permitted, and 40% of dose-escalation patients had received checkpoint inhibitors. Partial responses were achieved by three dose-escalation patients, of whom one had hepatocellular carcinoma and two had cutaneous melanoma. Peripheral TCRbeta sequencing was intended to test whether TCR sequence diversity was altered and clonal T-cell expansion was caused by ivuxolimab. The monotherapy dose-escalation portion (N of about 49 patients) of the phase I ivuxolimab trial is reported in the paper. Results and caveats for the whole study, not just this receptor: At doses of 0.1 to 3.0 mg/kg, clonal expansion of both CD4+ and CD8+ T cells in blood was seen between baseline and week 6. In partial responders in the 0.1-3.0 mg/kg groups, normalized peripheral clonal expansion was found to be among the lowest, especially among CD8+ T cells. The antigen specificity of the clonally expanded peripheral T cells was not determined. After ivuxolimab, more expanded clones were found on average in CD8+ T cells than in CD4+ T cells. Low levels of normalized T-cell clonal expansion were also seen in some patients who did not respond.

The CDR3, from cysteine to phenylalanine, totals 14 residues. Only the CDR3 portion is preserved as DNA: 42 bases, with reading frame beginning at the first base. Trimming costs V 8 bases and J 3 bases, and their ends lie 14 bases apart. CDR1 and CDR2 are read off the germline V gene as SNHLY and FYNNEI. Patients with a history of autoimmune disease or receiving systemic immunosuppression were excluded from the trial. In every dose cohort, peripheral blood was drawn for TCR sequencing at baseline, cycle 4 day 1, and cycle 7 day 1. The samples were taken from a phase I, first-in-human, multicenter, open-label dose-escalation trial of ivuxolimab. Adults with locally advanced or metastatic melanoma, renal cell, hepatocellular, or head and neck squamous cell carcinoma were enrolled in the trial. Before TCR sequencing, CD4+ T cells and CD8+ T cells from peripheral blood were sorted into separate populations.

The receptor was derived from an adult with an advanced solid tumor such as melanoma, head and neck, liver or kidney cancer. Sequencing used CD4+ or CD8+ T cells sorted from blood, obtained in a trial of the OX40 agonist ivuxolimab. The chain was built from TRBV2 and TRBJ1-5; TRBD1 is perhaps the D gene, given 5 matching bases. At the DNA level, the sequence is TGTGCCAGCCGAACCGGGACCATCAATCAGCCCCAGCATTTT. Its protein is CASRTGTINQPQHF.